This T cell receptor (beta chain) came from a study of cytomegalovirus exposure and HLA in healthy donors. Study-level findings and limits: Many donors shared some public TCRs, even though most TCR sequences were rare. As was reported, the classifier diagnosed cytomegalovirus status with high specificity and sensitivity.

This clone was counted a few times. Antigen: not known. Data came from immunoSEQ multiplex PCR; TCRdb stores just in-frame clones and leaves some out. The table has some 250,000 clones, almost 90% seen once; the top ten hold under 0.4%. Per the germline V gene, CDR1 is MNHEY and CDR2 is SVGAGI. The CDR3 has 13 residues. V trimming: 0 bases; J trimming: 8 bases; junction bases outside the gene matches: 3. Sequencing was performed on PBMCs. V usage is TRBV6-5 and J usage is TRBJ1-2, with 7 positions matching TRBD1. The sequence was collected from a woman between 18 and 30 years old in good health and CMV-seronegative. The CDR3 region has the DNA TGTGCCAGCAGTTACTCGAGAGGGGGCGGCTACACCTTC. Residues: CASSYSRGGGYTF.